The 11 T cell receptor beta chains in this list originate from one sample, sequenced in a study of OX40 agonist ivuxolimab in advanced cancers. Sequencing was performed with immunoSEQ multiplex PCR; in TCRdb, only in-frame clones are kept and a portion is missing. The profile shows roughly 15,000 clones, 80% of them singletons. Source: CD4+ or CD8+ T cells sorted from blood, taken in a trial of the OX40 agonist ivuxolimab. These receptors all stem from an adult with an advanced solid tumor such as melanoma, head and neck, liver or kidney cancer.

The chain carries TRBV6-5 and TRBJ2-7; D possibly matches TRBD1 or TRBD2 (5 bases each). V was shortened by 6 bases and J by 2 bases, with 11 bases between the two germline ends. The CDR3 covers 13 residues. Germline values: CDR1 MNHEY, CDR2 SVGAGI. The CDR3 spells CASSGTETYEQYF. As DNA, the CDR3 is TGTGCCAGCAGCGGGACGGAGACCTACGAGCAGTACTTC.

The chain has TRBV19 and TRBJ2-7; 8 bases map to TRBD1. The V and J ends lost 4 bases and 5 bases, in that order; junction bases with no gene match: 10. Germline lookup yields CDR1 LNHDA and CDR2 SQIVND (reference sequence). The CDR3 sequence is 15 residues long. The CDR3 sequence is CASSTRDRFDHEQYF. The CDR3 nucleotides are TGTGCCAGTAGTACACGGGACAGGTTCGACCACGAGCAGTACTTC.

The V call is TRBV10-3, the J call TRBJ1-1; no clear D gene. V was shortened by 5 bases and J by 1 base, with 14 bases between the two germline ends. Germline V gene data show CDR1 as ENHRY and CDR2 as SYGVKD. The CDR3 has 15 residues. The CDR3 DNA is TGTGCCATCAGTTGGGCAGGAGCCCAGAACACTGAAGCTTTCTTT. Protein sequence: CAISWAGAQNTEAFF.

V and J are TRBV27 and TRBJ1-2, with no clear D. The CDR3 totals 14 residues. Trimming shortened V by 5 bases and J by 4 bases, and 14 bases separated the two germline ends. Germline assignment: CDR1 MNHEY and CDR2 SMNVEV (reference sequence). CDR3 nucleotide sequence: TGTGCCAGCAGTCTAAGGTCGACGAGCTATGGCTACACCTTC. This sequence encodes CASSLRSTSYGYTF.

The chain links TRBV5-4 to TRBJ2-7; 8 bases are shared with TRBD1. Germline V gives CDR1 SGHNT, CDR2 YYREEE (reference sequence). Losses at the gene ends were 2 bases for V and 7 bases for J; bases not matched to a gene: 20. This CDR3 has 18 amino acids. CDR3 nucleotide sequence: TGTGCCAGCAGCTTACGTCCAGGGGGCTTAAGCGCGGTATGGGAGCAGTACTTC. It is translated as CASSLRPGGLSAVWEQYF. The whole variable domain, remainder taken from reference TRBV5-4 and TRBJ2-7, is ETGVTQSPTHLIKTRGQQVTLRCSSQSGHNTVSWYQQALGQGPQFIFQYYREEENGRGNFPPRFSGLQFPNYSSELNVNALELDDSALYLCASSLRPGGLSAVWEQYFGPGTRLTVT.

This chain links TRBV10-3 with TRBJ2-1; D perhaps matches TRBD2 (5 bases). V gave up 10 bases and J gave up 6 bases, with 13 bases separating them. Germline lookup yields CDR1 ENHRY and CDR2 SYGVKD. This CDR3 spans 12 amino acids. The CDR3 sequence: CATEDGLNEQFF. CDR3 bases: TGTGCCACCGAGGACGGACTCAATGAGCAGTTCTTC.

This clone occurred a few times. This sequence joins TRBV29-1 and TRBJ2-4, with D perhaps matching TRBD2 (7 bases). V was pared by 1 base and J by 0 bases, with 16 bases between. CDR1 is SQVTM and CDR2 is ANQGSEA in the germline V gene. The CDR3 runs 17 residues. This CDR3 is CSVEARGRGLAKNIQYF. As DNA, the CDR3 is TGCAGCGTTGAAGCCAGAGGGAGGGGGTTAGCCAAAAACATTCAGTACTTC.

The chain employs TRBV2 and TRBJ2-2; 12 nucleotides match TRBD2. In germline, CDR1 is SNHLY, CDR2 FYNNEI. Germline trimming cut 3 bases from V and 6 bases from J; bases unmatched to any gene: 5. This CDR3 has 16 residues. Written as DNA, the CDR3 is TGTGCCAGCAGTGACATGGCTAGCGGGGGGGCCGGGGAGCTGTTTTTT. Protein product: CASSDMASGGAGELFF.

The rearrangement joins TRBV6-1 to TRBJ1-5; no firm D call. This CDR3 is built from 11 residues. Germline values: CDR1 MNHNS, CDR2 SASEGT. In nucleotides, the CDR3 is TGTGCAGGAGGCGAAGGACAGCCCCAGCATTTT. Translation gives CAGGEGQPQHF.

V is TRBV29-1 and J is TRBJ2-1; D remains ambiguous. Germline CDR1 and CDR2: SQVTM and ANQGSEA. The V end was cut by 4 bases, the J end by 7 bases, with 5 bases between. The CDR3 spans 10 residues. CDR3 residues: CSVVRNEQFF. CDR3 coding DNA: TGCAGCGTTGTAAGAAATGAGCAGTTCTTC.

This sequence joins TRBV11-1 and TRBJ1-3; TRBD1 might be the D (6 bases). The CDR3 runs 16 residues. V shed 3 bases and J shed 0 bases, with 12 bases lying between them. The germline V gene encodes CDR1 SGHAT and CDR2 FQDESV (reference sequence). This CDR3 is CASSFATGHSGNTIYF. The DNA for the CDR3 is TGTGCCAGCAGCTTCGCGACGGGACACTCTGGAAACACCATATATTTT.